A single sample gave rise to the 6 T cell receptor beta chains below, sequenced in a study of blood T cells in healthy people across ages. Sample-barcoded 5' priming and a J-beta primer mix drove a second PCR of about 6 to 12 cycles. TCRdb ran MiXCR on the 5' RACE reads and lists one entry per CDR3 protein. In the table there are 1.6 million or so distinct CDR3 sequences, 30% to 35% of which are singletons. The specimen sequenced was blood. Every receptor here comes from a woman aged 25 to 39 in good health.

V and J are TRBV28 and TRBJ1-6, with TRBD1 matching over 8 bases. The CDR3 is made up of 15 amino acids. The trim removed 6 bases at V and 10 bases at J, leaving 11 bases unmatched. Germline V lookup: CDR1 MDHEN, CDR2 SYDVKM. CDR3 loop: CASSRRQGLGSPLHF. CDR3 coding DNA: TGTGCCAGCAGCCGCAGACAGGGGCTAGGGTCACCCCTCCACTTT.

This clonotype turned up a few times. V and J are TRBV11-2 and TRBJ2-5; possible D gene TRBD2, 6 bases. Germline values: CDR1 SGHAT, CDR2 FQNNGV. Trimming took 5 bases from V and 7 from J, leaving 20 bases between them. The CDR3 spans 15 residues. The CDR3 nucleotides are TGTGCCAGCAGCCGAATCTCCGGGAGCCGGGGGACCCAGTACTTC. It specifies CASSRISGSRGTQYF.

The J gene is TRBJ2-1, the V gene TRBV27; 9 nucleotides line up with TRBD2. The V and J ends lost 3 bases and 4 bases, in that order; junction bases with no gene match: 7. The germline V gene encodes CDR1 MNHEY and CDR2 SMNVEV (reference sequence). This CDR3 has 16 residues. The CDR3 sequence is CASSFLATSGYNEQFF. CDR3 sequence (DNA): TGTGCCAGCAGTTTTTTGGCGACTAGCGGATACAATGAGCAGTTCTTC.

The rearrangement uses TRBV20-1 and TRBJ2-7; 11 nucleotides match TRBD2. Germline V gene sequence: CDR1 DFQATT, CDR2 SNEGSKA (reference sequence). This CDR3 region has 13 residues. The V segment lost 5 bases and the J segment 3 bases; nucleotides outside the gene matches: 3. CDR3 loop: CSAGGTSGYEQYF. The CDR3 region has the DNA TGCAGTGCTGGCGGGACTAGCGGCTACGAGCAGTACTTC.

J is TRBJ2-3 and V is TRBV24-1; 8 positions match TRBD1. The V gene end was trimmed by 10 bases and the J gene end by 3 bases; junction bases not matched to a gene: 8. The CDR3 runs 14 residues. The germline CDR1 and CDR2 sequences are KGHDR and SFDVKD. CDR3 residues: CATSGQGGTDTQYF. The CDR3 DNA follows: TGTGCCACAAGCGGACAGGGTGGAACAGATACGCAGTATTTT.

The rearrangement links TRBV3-1 to TRBJ1-2; D not certain. The CDR3 consists of 14 residues. From germline, CDR1 is LGHDT and CDR2 YNNKEL (reference sequence). V lost 4 bases and J 5 bases, leaving 14 bases between the germline ends. The CDR3 coding sequence is TGTGCCAGCAGCCTGGCGGGGAGACCTTATGGCTACACCTTC. Its translation is CASSLAGRPYGYTF.